The rows below give T cell receptor beta chains drawn from one sample of a study of blood T cell repertoires in COVID-19. Libraries were prepared by immunoSEQ multiplex PCR; TCRdb keeps only in-frame clonotypes and omits some of them. The data show 85,000 to 130,000 clones, less than 80% seen once. The source material was peripheral blood. These TCRs come from a man older than 75 with COVID-19, enrolled during active disease. Both conserved end residues are part of each CDR3. The D gene is left open where the match is weak. Size is omitted from some rows. Given values are once, few, many or a class for expanded clones.

J,D,size,V,CDR3,DNA
TRBJ2-2,.,.,TRBV7-3,CASRQDSGQTGELFF,TGTGCCAGCAGACAGGACAGTGGACAAACCGGGGAGCTGTTTTTT
TRBJ2-2,TRBD2,.,TRBV7-9,CASSRPGTRNTGELFF,TGTGCCAGCAGCCGACCCGGGACTAGAAACACCGGGGAGCTGTTTTTT
TRBJ2-1,TRBD2,once,TRBV7-2,CASSLMGGGTSGRVVEQFF,TGTGCCAGCAGCTTAATGGGCGGCGGGACTAGCGGGAGGGTGGTTGAGCAGTTCTTC
TRBJ2-7,TRBD1,.,TRBV28,CASSPGGTGGMYEQYF,TGTGCCAGCAGCCCCGGAGGGACAGGGGGGATGTACGAGCAGTACTTC
TRBJ2-7,TRBD2,.,TRBV2,CASSPGTSIYEQYF,TGTGCCAGCAGTCCGGGGACTAGTATCTACGAGCAGTACTTC
TRBJ2-5,TRBD2,.,TRBV14,CASSLRTSGSLRETQYF,TGTGCCAGCAGCCTCCGGACTAGCGGGTCCCTCCGGGAGACCCAGTACTTC
TRBJ2-5,TRBD2,.,TRBV7-3,CASSPAGAGVGETQYF,TGTGCCAGCAGCCCCGCGGGAGCGGGAGTTGGAGAGACCCAGTACTTC
TRBJ1-4,TRBD1,.,TRBV5-1,CASSKGTANEKLFF,TGCGCCAGCAGCAAAGGGACAGCTAATGAAAAACTGTTTTTT
TRBJ2-7,TRBD2,.,TRBV6-5,CATIQPGLGAYEQYF,TGTGCCACCATACAACCGGGACTAGGAGCCTACGAGCAGTACTTC
TRBJ1-4,.,.,TRBV5-1,CASSLTANEKLFF,TGCGCCAGCAGCTTAACAGCAAATGAAAAACTGTTTTTT
TRBJ2-1,TRBD2,.,TRBV18,CASSPIAGLPFF,TGTGCCAGCTCGCCCATAGCGGGATTGCCGTTCTTC
TRBJ1-5,.,.,TRBV15,CATSGGNRAAQPQHF,TGTGCCACCAGCGGAGGAAACAGGGCGGCTCAGCCCCAGCATTTT
TRBJ2-3,TRBD1,.,TRBV10-3,CAISGQGRGTDTQYF,TGTGCCATCTCCGGACAGGGTAGGGGCACAGATACGCAGTATTTT
TRBJ1-1,.,.,TRBV30,CAWRATGTEAFF,TGTGCCTGGAGGGCAACAGGGACTGAAGCTTTCTTT
TRBJ2-3,TRBD2,few,TRBV25-1,CASSDILAGTTDTQYF,TGTGCCAGCAGTGATATCCTAGCGGGTACCACAGATACGCAGTATTTT
TRBJ2-6,.,.,TRBV6-1,CASSDPGVSGANVLTF,TGTGCCAGCAGTGATCCAGGGGTTTCTGGGGCCAACGTCCTGACTTTC
TRBJ2-5,.,.,TRBV4-1,CASRSSQPGGGETQYF,TGCGCCAGCAGATCCTCCCAACCTGGTGGAGGGGAGACCCAGTACTTC
TRBJ2-2,.,.,TRBV7-7,CASSIYRETGELFF,TGTGCTAGCAGCATCTACAGGGAAACCGGGGAGCTGTTTTTT
TRBJ2-2,.,.,TRBV5-1,CASSFGTNTGELFF,TGCGCCAGCAGCTTCGGGACTAACACCGGGGAGCTGTTTTTT
TRBJ1-4,.,.,TRBV29-1,CSVDEGGQGEKLFF,TGCAGCGTTGACGAGGGGGGGCAGGGCGAAAAACTGTTTTTT
TRBJ1-2,.,.,TRBV21-1,CASFPGGAGGYTF,TGTGCCAGTTTCCCAGGGGGCGCTGGGGGCTACACCTTC
TRBJ2-7,TRBD2,.,TRBV20-1,CSARGLAGVGEQYF,TGCAGTGCTCGTGGACTAGCGGGAGTTGGCGAGCAGTACTTC
TRBJ2-5,TRBD2,once,TRBV28,CASGSGTSGETQYF,TGTGCCAGCGGATCCGGGACTAGCGGGGAGACCCAGTACTTC
TRBJ2-3,.,.,TRBV7-2,CASSWAEGGTDTQYF,TGTGCCAGCAGCTGGGCCGAGGGGGGGACAGATACGCAGTATTTT
TRBJ2-1,TRBD1,.,TRBV4-3,CASSQEMDRENNEQFF,TGCGCCAGCAGCCAAGAAATGGACAGGGAAAACAATGAGCAGTTCTTC
TRBJ1-1,.,.,TRBV6-5,CASSLQVTGDTEAFF,TGTGCCAGCAGTCTTCAGGTAACGGGGGACACTGAAGCTTTCTTT
TRBJ1-2,TRBD1,.,TRBV6-5,CASSRDRGYGYTF,TGTGCCAGCAGTCGGGACAGGGGTTATGGCTACACCTTC
TRBJ2-1,TRBD1,.,TRBV6-5,CASGDRLGNEQFF,TGTGCCAGCGGGGACAGATTGGGGAATGAGCAGTTCTTC
TRBJ2-1,TRBD2,few,TRBV18,CASSPPGLAGGFDEQFF,TGTGCCAGCTCACCACCGGGACTAGCGGGAGGTTTCGATGAGCAGTTCTTC
TRBJ2-3,TRBD2,.,TRBV9,CASSPRSDGRGTDTQYF,TGTGCCAGCAGTCCTAGGTCTGACGGGAGGGGAACAGATACGCAGTATTTT
TRBJ1-2,TRBD1,.,TRBV20-1,CSAPAGGGYTF,TGCAGTGCTCCGGCAGGGGGTGGCTACACCTTC
TRBJ2-7,.,.,TRBV29-1,CSVGGHSSSYEQYF,TGCAGCGTTGGGGGGCACTCAAGCTCCTACGAGCAGTACTTC
TRBJ1-1,TRBD1,.,TRBV6-5,CASSRDRERAEAFF,TGTGCCAGCAGCCGGGACAGGGAGCGCGCTGAAGCTTTCTTT
TRBJ2-5,.,.,TRBV7-2,CASSPGLRGETQYF,TGTGCCAGCAGCCCGGGGTTACGGGGAGAGACCCAGTACTTC
TRBJ2-7,TRBD1,few,TRBV10-3,CAISERTGGYEQYF,TGTGCCATCAGTGAAAGGACAGGGGGCTACGAGCAGTACTTC
TRBJ1-5,.,.,TRBV28,CASSQNQPQHF,TGTGCCAGCAGCCAAAATCAGCCCCAGCATTTT
TRBJ1-2,.,once,TRBV6-5,CASSYRQGYGYTF,TGTGCCAGCAGTTACCGCCAGGGCTATGGCTACACCTTC
TRBJ1-1,TRBD1,.,TRBV10-3,CAIRAGQGDTEAFF,TGTGCCATCAGAGCGGGTCAGGGGGACACTGAAGCTTTCTTT
TRBJ2-5,.,few,TRBV27,CASGTTGPETQYF,TGTGCCAGCGGTACGACAGGACCCGAGACCCAGTACTTC
TRBJ2-2,.,few,TRBV24-1,CATSDPTGNTGELFF,TGTGCCACCAGTGACCCGACAGGGAACACCGGGGAGCTGTTTTTT
TRBJ1-5,TRBD1,.,TRBV5-1,CASSSGTGSEPQHF,TGCGCCAGCAGCTCCGGGACAGGGTCGGAGCCCCAGCATTTT
TRBJ2-1,TRBD2,.,TRBV29-1,CSVEGLAGALDNEQFF,TGCAGCGTTGAGGGACTAGCGGGAGCCTTAGACAATGAGCAGTTCTTC
TRBJ1-1,.,.,TRBV6-5,CASSYRQGSTEAFF,TGTGCCAGCAGTTACAGGCAGGGGAGCACTGAAGCTTTCTTT
TRBJ2-6,TRBD1,.,TRBV6-5,CASSYQGVAGANVLTF,TGTGCCAGCAGTTACCAGGGGGTGGCTGGGGCCAACGTCCTGACTTTC
TRBJ2-5,TRBD2,.,TRBV18,CASSPGSGATETQYF,TGTGCCAGCTCACCAGGCAGCGGGGCCACCGAGACCCAGTACTTC
TRBJ1-5,TRBD1,.,TRBV6-5,CASRRQGVSNQPQHF,TGTGCCAGCAGGAGACAGGGAGTTAGCAATCAGCCCCAGCATTTT
TRBJ1-6,.,.,TRBV3-1/TRBV3-2,CASSQDRINSPLHF,TGTGCCAGCAGCCAAGACAGGATTAATTCACCCCTCCACTTT
TRBJ2-7,TRBD1,few,TRBV7-6,CASSLMGQGASYEQYF,TGTGCCAGCAGCTTAATGGGACAGGGGGCGTCCTACGAGCAGTACTTC
TRBJ1-2,TRBD1,.,TRBV3-1/TRBV3-2,CASSQGTGDSYGYTF,TGTGCCAGCAGCCAAGGGACAGGGGATTCCTATGGCTACACCTTC
TRBJ2-1,.,.,TRBV24-1,CATSDLDGSHEQFF,TGTGCCACCAGTGATTTGGACGGGAGTCATGAGCAGTTCTTC
TRBJ2-3,.,.,TRBV10-3,CAITGGGGFTDTQYF,TGTGCCATCACCGGTGGGGGCGGGTTTACAGATACGCAGTATTTT
TRBJ2-2,.,.,TRBV24-1,CATSDDREPNTGELFF,TGTGCCACCAGTGATGACAGAGAACCGAACACCGGGGAGCTGTTTTTT
TRBJ2-3,TRBD2,.,TRBV7-3,CASSLGGLAGGVTDTQYF,TGTGCCAGCAGCTTAGGGGGACTAGCGGGAGGGGTCACAGATACGCAGTATTTT
TRBJ1-6,.,many,TRBV19,CASSEDGKGALHF,TGTGCCAGTAGTGAGGACGGCAAAGGGGCCCTCCACTTT